This record concerns one TCR beta chain sequence. Original processing methods: Amplifying reference gene primers gave estimates of nucleated cell counts. The repertoire was sequenced with immunoSEQ multiplex PCR; TCRdb's copy has only in-frame clones and lacks some. Clone size and V and J calls were adopted from that table, with D and trimming inferred from the DNA. Found here are approximately 69,000 clones, more than 80% of them singletons; the top ten hold roughly 20%. This specimen comes from a study of blood T cell repertoires in COVID-19. On the study more broadly: Acute and convalescent COVID-19 specimens originated in the United States, Italy and Spain. T cells, B-cell-depleted T cells, or PBMCs provided the cDNA or gDNA that served as material.

Germline V CDR1 and CDR2: LNHNV, YYDKDF (reference sequence). The CDR3 totals 16 residues. Losses at the gene ends were 5 bases for V and 8 bases for J; bases not matched to a gene: 8. Sequenced input: peripheral blood. This clonotype was sampled from a woman in her 70s with acute or convalescent COVID-19. V is TRBV15 and J is TRBJ2-1; TRBD2 matches 14 bases. The CDR3 nucleotides read TGTGCCACCAGCGCCTGGGGGACTAGCGGGAGCGATGAGCAGTTCTTC. Amino acids: CATSAWGTSGSDEQFF.